Listed below are T cell receptor beta chains from one sample, sequenced in a study of monozygotic twins with inflammatory bowel disease. TCRdb re-called the 5' RACE reads, yielding one record per CDR3 amino acid sequence without DNA. Here the sample table reports about 450,000 distinct CDR3 sequences. Material: blood. The receptors derive from a human donor with ulcerative colitis or Crohn's disease, or a healthy co-twin of an affected twin (not recorded which). Each CDR3 is given with its conserved first and last residue. Fields, in order: V gene, J gene, CDR3 protein.

>TRBV7-2|TRBJ1-1
CASSSSGSPLNTEAFF
>TRBV7-3|TRBJ1-6
CASSLWTNSPLHF
>TRBV4-3|TRBJ2-3
CASSQDFSFRGGSTDTQYF
>TRBV2|TRBJ1-2
CASSEAGSGYTF
>TRBV5-5|TRBJ2-3
CASSPDQGTSTDTQYF
>TRBV7-9|TRBJ2-1
CASQLGQNPHNEQFF
>TRBV2|TRBJ2-5
CASSYLGQGQETQYF
>TRBV10-3|TRBJ2-2
CAISGGSEGAIYTGELFF
>TRBV7-3|TRBJ2-1
CASSLMSGGGNEQFF
>TRBV18|TRBJ2-7
CASSPGAGGQNEQYF
>TRBV6-1|TRBJ2-7
CASSERGTAYEQYF
>TRBV5-1|TRBJ1-2
CASSPLGDYGYTF
>TRBV5-1|TRBJ1-1
CASSHQTGHSQNTEAFF
>TRBV11-3|TRBJ2-1
CASSFGQGRFNEQFF
>TRBV5-1|TRBJ2-1
CASSLPGGSYNEQFF
>TRBV20-1|TRBJ2-5
CSAEIRAPGETQYF
>TRBV29-1|TRBJ1-5
CSVAQDSLQPQHF
>TRBV20-1|TRBJ1-4
CSATLAGLNEKLFF
>TRBV20-1|TRBJ2-3
CSARLAGRGGTDTQYF
>TRBV7-8|TRBJ2-7
CASSLVVVAGGAYEQYF
>TRBV7-3|TRBJ1-2
CASSLTGGSGYTF
>TRBV28|TRBJ2-7
CASRGGQGIEYF
>TRBV7-2|TRBJ1-2
CASSSDGPDYGYTF
>TRBV14|TRBJ1-4
CASSQRTVNEKLFF
>TRBV6-5|TRBJ2-2
CASSFQVAGELFF
>TRBV4-3|TRBJ2-1
CASSQEDRVYNEQFF
>TRBV2|TRBJ2-1
CASSEALPSGFF
>TRBV10-3|TRBJ2-1
CAIRQGQGDNEQFF
>TRBV27|TRBJ1-3
CATRSPGGNTIYF
>TRBV20-1|TRBJ2-3
CSARLSGGLVVDTQYF
>TRBV28|TRBJ1-6
CASSLPAAGPLSKVLHF
>TRBV7-2|TRBJ1-5
CASSLVGGYSNQPQHF
>TRBV7-2|TRBJ2-2
CAGSLRAVLNTGELFF
>TRBV6-6|TRBJ1-5
CASSYSESNQPQHF
>TRBV2|TRBJ2-2
CASSVQGEAGELFF
>TRBV7-2|TRBJ2-5
CASSPVSGSYQETQYF
>TRBV4-2|TRBJ1-2
CASSQIVGPNYGYTF
>TRBV7-2|TRBJ2-5
CASSRTPGLATETQYF
>TRBV7-2|TRBJ1-5
CASSLDSPQDGQPQHF
>TRBV29-1|TRBJ1-1
CSGETGMNTEAFF
>TRBV20-1|TRBJ2-5
CSAPGLAGVKETQYF
>TRBV2|TRBJ2-7
CASIKQGIGEQYF
>TRBV30|TRBJ2-3
CAWIRTRGAWGDLGPSTDTQYF
>TRBV18|TRBJ2-3
CATSTSVDTDTQYF